One and the same sample provided the 25 T cell receptor beta chains below, sequenced in a study of cytomegalovirus exposure and HLA in healthy donors. PCR primers comprised 60 Vbeta and 13 Jbeta primers. TCRdb keeps only in-frame clones here, not all; method: immunoSEQ multiplex PCR. The table has around 120,000 clones, around 80% seen once. The specimen sequenced was PBMCs. The origin of the receptors is a woman aged 35 to 49 in good health and CMV-seronegative.

The rearrangement uses TRBV7-3 and TRBJ2-1; 16 bases match TRBD2. Germline V gene data show CDR1 as SGHTA and CDR2 as FQGTGA. The CDR3 has 17 residues. Losses at the gene ends were 5 bases for V and 8 bases for J; bases not matched to a gene: 9. CDR3 sequence reads: CASSPGTSGGARDEQFF. For the CDR3, the DNA is TGTGCCAGCAGCCCAGGGACTAGCGGGGGGGCGAGGGATGAGCAGTTCTTC.

The genes are TRBV4-1 and TRBJ2-1, with D unclear. Trimming left V 0 bases short and J 9 bases short, with 3 bases between. This CDR3 has 11 residues. The germline V gene encodes CDR1 MGHRA and CDR2 YSYEKL. CDR3 nucleotide sequence: TGCGCCAGCAGCCAAGAACTTGAGCAGTTCTTC. This encodes CASSQELEQFF.

The chain links TRBV5-1 to TRBJ1-4; TRBD1 is a possible D gene (5 bases). The ends were cut back, 4 bases at V and 0 bases at J, with 16 bases in the middle. CDR3 size: 17 residues. The germline gives CDR1 SGHRS, CDR2 YFSETQ. CDR3 residues: CASSPRGSGTTNEKLFF. DNA of the CDR3: TGCGCCAGCAGCCCCCGGGGGTCCGGTACAACTAATGAAAAACTGTTTTTT.

This clone was observed a few times. The chain has TRBV27 and TRBJ2-1; TRBD1 matches 9 bases. The germline V gene encodes CDR1 MNHEY and CDR2 SMNVEV (reference sequence). The trim removed 8 bases at V and 8 bases at J, leaving 13 bases unmatched. The CDR3 runs 15 residues. The CDR3 spells CASSRAGQGIHEQFF. The CDR3, as DNA: TGTGCCAGCTCTCGAGCGGGACAGGGTATTCATGAGCAGTTCTTC.

The V call is TRBV6-1, the J call TRBJ2-2; TRBD2 agrees at 7 bases. The germline CDR1 and CDR2 sequences are MNHNS and SASEGT. V was pared by 5 bases and J by 1 base, with 1 base of the junction left unmatched. This CDR3 has 14 residues. The CDR3 DNA is TGTGCCAGCAGTCCGGGGGGGAACACCGGGGAGCTGTTTTTT. It encodes CASSPGGNTGELFF.

This clone occurred a few times. This chain uses TRBV25-1 with TRBJ1-2; D might be TRBD1 (5 bases). Germline assignment: CDR1 MGHDK and CDR2 SYGVNS. The CDR3 runs 15 residues. Trimming removed 3 bases at V and 4 bases at J, with 15 bases between. CDR3 coding DNA: TGTGCCAGCAGTGATCAGGGAGGATTACCCTATGGCTACACCTTC. Translation gives CASSDQGGLPYGYTF.

This clone has just a few counts. This chain joins TRBV5-8 and TRBJ2-2, with 7 bases lining up with TRBD1. J was trimmed by 8 bases and V by 4 bases; bases with no gene match: 14. This CDR3 spans 16 amino acids. Germline V gene data show CDR1 as SGHTS and CDR2 as YDEGEE. CDR3 region: CASSPRTGGAIGELFF. The CDR3 coding sequence is TGTGCCAGCAGCCCCCGGACAGGAGGCGCAATAGGGGAGCTGTTTTTT.

The V and J genes are TRBV27 and TRBJ1-5; possible D gene TRBD1, 6 bases. Trimming took 3 bases from V and 0 from J, leaving 6 bases between them. Per the germline V gene, CDR1 is MNHEY and CDR2 is SMNVEV (reference sequence). The CDR3 contains 14 residues. The CDR3 region is CASSFRGSNQPQHF. In DNA, the CDR3 is TGTGCCAGCAGTTTCAGGGGTAGCAATCAGCCCCAGCATTTT.

The chain combines TRBV25-1 with TRBJ1-1; TRBD1 agrees at 7 bases. Germline V gene data show CDR1 as MGHDK and CDR2 as SYGVNS. There are 14 residues in the CDR3. V shed 1 base, J shed 5 bases, and the junction held 4 bases outside the gene matches. This chain's CDR3 is CASSEWRQGTEAFF. DNA for the CDR3: TGTGCCAGCAGTGAATGGAGACAGGGTACTGAAGCTTTCTTT.

Here the CDR3 DNA reads TGTGCCAGCAGCCGTCGCGGGACTAGCGGGGGCACAGATACGCAGTATTTT. The encoded protein is CASSRRGTSGGTDTQYF. This chain connects TRBV7-8 to TRBJ2-3; TRBD2 aligns across 13 bases. The CDR3 contains 17 residues. V was pared by 5 bases and J by 1 base, with 6 bases of the junction left unmatched. The V gene's germline CDR1 is SGHVS and CDR2 FQNEAQ.

This rearrangement joins TRBV25-1 to TRBJ2-7; 10 bases map to TRBD1. This CDR3 contains 15 residues. CDR1 is MGHDK, CDR2 SYGVNS, per germline. The V gene end was trimmed by 3 bases and the J gene end by 2 bases; junction bases not matched to a gene: 4. The CDR3 protein is CASSDTGQGTYEQYF. In DNA, the CDR3 is TGTGCCAGCAGTGACACGGGACAGGGGACCTACGAGCAGTACTTC.

V and J are TRBV28 and TRBJ1-4; D is unresolved. Trimming took 6 bases from V and 10 from J, leaving 12 bases between them. The CDR3 runs to 12 residues. Germline V lookup: CDR1 MDHEN, CDR2 SYDVKM. CDR3 residues: CASSTPRGKLFF. The CDR3 DNA reads as TGTGCCAGCAGCACCCCCCGGGGAAAACTGTTTTTT.

The chain recombines TRBV2 with TRBJ1-2; the D gene is possibly TRBD1 (5 bases). The CDR3 loop spans 13 amino acids. Germline lookup yields CDR1 SNHLY and CDR2 FYNNEI. V was cut by 6 bases and J by 1 base, with 9 bases left in between. The CDR3 is CASSPQVNYGYTF. The CDR3 DNA reads as TGTGCCAGCAGCCCACAGGTTAACTATGGCTACACCTTC.

The chain links TRBV7-7 to TRBJ2-2, with TRBD2 matching over 7 bases. Germline V lookup: CDR1 SSHAT, CDR2 FNYEAQ (reference sequence). CDR3 length: 15 amino acids. The ends lost 7 bases at V and 2 bases at J; junction bases unmatched: 7. The CDR3 is CASTLGTTNTGELFF. CDR3 bases: TGTGCCAGCACCCTGGGGACTACCAACACCGGGGAGCTGTTTTTT.

This clone was seen a single time. The CDR3 region is CASSSLAERQFF. CDR3 sequence (DNA): TGTGCCAGCAGTTCACTAGCGGAAAGGCAGTTCTTC. The chain links TRBV28 to TRBJ2-1; TRBD2 aligns across 8 bases. The ends lost 4 bases at V and 12 bases at J; junction bases unmatched: 5. This CDR3 is 12 amino acids long. Germline values: CDR1 MDHEN, CDR2 SYDVKM.

The CDR3 DNA reads as TGTGCCACCAGCAGAGATCTGGGCTCCGGTGGCTACACCTTC. Protein product: CATSRDLGSGGYTF. The rearrangement uses TRBV15 and TRBJ1-2, with D hard to call. V lost 0 bases and J 7 bases, leaving 12 bases between the germline ends. This CDR3 region has 14 residues. The germline V gene has CDR1 LNHNV and CDR2 YYDKDF (reference sequence). The full variable domain, with the rest looked up from reference TRBV15 and TRBJ1-2, is DAMVIQNPRYQVTQFGKPVTLSCSQTLNHNVMYWYQQKSSQAPKLLFHYYDKDFNNEADTPDNFQSRRPNTSFCFLDIRSPGLGDTAMYLCATSRDLGSGGYTFGSGTRLTVV.

In the case of this clone: Other DNA sequences in this specimen translate into the identical CDR3. The chain recombines TRBV7-9 with TRBJ1-1; 8 bases map to TRBD1. Germline V CDR1 and CDR2: SEHNR, FQNEAQ (reference sequence). The length of the CDR3 is 14 residues. The V segment lost 1 base and the J segment 4 bases; nucleotides outside the gene matches: 2. The CDR3 here is CASSLGQGSTEAFF. The CDR3 DNA reads as TGTGCCAGCAGCTTAGGACAGGGGAGCACTGAAGCTTTCTTT.

This clone has just a few counts. Germline is not matched at one junction end, which may reflect a read error. This sequence joins TRBV15 and TRBJ1-2; 10 bases agree with TRBD1. CDR1 is LNHNV, CDR2 YYDKDF, per germline (reference sequence). This CDR3 has 11 amino acids. The CDR3 bases are TGTGCCACCAGGGACAGGGGGGGTCCGGTCTTC. It specifies CATRDRGGPVF.

This clone has a handful of counts. This chain joins TRBV7-9 and TRBJ2-1; unclear D gene. The V end lost 5 bases, the J end lost 8 bases, and 16 bases lay between the germline ends. CDR1 is SEHNR and CDR2 is FQNEAQ in the germline V gene (reference sequence). The CDR3 is 14 amino acids. The DNA for the CDR3 is TGTGCCAGCAGCCCCCGCTATAGCCAGCATGAGCAGTTCTTC. Encoded protein: CASSPRYSQHEQFF.

The V gene is TRBV19, the J gene TRBJ1-1; 9 bases match TRBD1. The V and J ends lost 6 bases and 5 bases, in that order; junction bases with no gene match: 13. The germline V gene encodes CDR1 LNHDA and CDR2 SQIVND (reference sequence). The CDR3 has 16 amino acids. In DNA, the CDR3 is TGTGCCAGTAGCGGTGGGACAGGGTATGATTGGACTGAAGCTTTCTTT. It translates to CASSGGTGYDWTEAFF.

The chain couples TRBV6-1 to TRBJ1-2; D remains unclear. V lost 0 bases to trimming and J lost 6 bases, with 5 bases between them. The CDR3 is 12 residues long. CDR1 and CDR2 (germline): MNHNS, SASEGT. CDR3 region: CASSEAGDGYTF. The CDR3 coding sequence is TGTGCCAGCAGTGAAGCCGGGGATGGCTACACCTTC.

V is TRBV28 and J is TRBJ1-5, with 8 bases identical to TRBD1. With V trimmed by 1 base and J by 7 bases, 6 bases remained unmatched. Germline V gene data show CDR1 as MDHEN and CDR2 as SYDVKM. This CDR3 is built from 15 residues. The CDR3 nucleotides read TGTGCCAGCAGTTTATTGGACAGGGTAGGGCAGCCCCAGCATTTT. Amino acids: CASSLLDRVGQPQHF.

A note on this clone: At the DNA level, this CDR3 is encoded by other sequences in the same sample as well. The chain recombines TRBV14 with TRBJ2-7; TRBD2 agrees at 7 bases. Germline assignment: CDR1 SGHDN and CDR2 FVKESK. The CDR3 extends over 12 amino acids. J lost 10 bases, V lost 4 bases, and 7 bases had no gene match. The CDR3 DNA reads TGTGCCAGCAGCCTAGCCCGGGGGGAACAGTACTTC. Amino acid sequence: CASSLARGEQYF. Drawing the rest from reference TRBV14 and TRBJ2-7, the complete variable domain is EAGVTQFPSHSVIEKGQTVTLRCDPISGHDNLYWYRRVMGKEIKFLLHFVKESKQDESGMPNNRFLAERTGGTYSTLKVQPAELEDSGVYFCASSLARGEQYFGPGTRLTVT.

V is TRBV18 and J is TRBJ1-1, with D hard to call. The CDR3 spans 15 residues. Trimming took 3 bases from V and 1 from J, leaving 12 bases between them. From germline, CDR1 is KGHSH and CDR2 LQKENI. CDR3 sequence: CASSPGWERNTEAFF. In DNA, the CDR3 is TGTGCCAGCTCACCTGGCTGGGAGAGGAACACTGAAGCTTTCTTT.

The chain joins TRBV10-1 to TRBJ2-7; perhaps TRBD2 as D (5 bases). This CDR3 comprises 13 residues. CDR1 is WNHNN, CDR2 SYGVQD, per germline (reference sequence). The ends were cut back, 4 bases at V and 3 bases at J, with 10 bases in the middle. The CDR3 DNA reads TGCGCCAGCAGTGGCCAAGGACTCTACGAGCAGTACTTC. The encoded protein is CASSGQGLYEQYF.